This TCR beta chain was documented in a study of immune evolution from preneoplasia to lung adenocarcinoma (dated by TCRdb to about 2021). Some background on the complete study: No AAH lesions showed HLA loss of heterozygosity, compared with over 6% of AIS, 15% of MIA and approximately 35% of ADC lesions. The study used immune gene expression, TCR sequencing and multiplex immunofluorescence to profile the immune contexture of lung adenocarcinoma precursors and invasive adenocarcinoma. Resected precursor lesions (AAH, AIS, MIA) and invasive adenocarcinomas were each compared against paired morphologically normal lung tissue. The sample size was set by how many specimens were available, not by a prior power calculation. The immune data were combined with whole exome sequencing and methylation data from the same cohort of nodules. In total, the cohort included approximately 53 patients with pulmonary nodules, all of whom underwent surgical resection. The TCR sequencing data were obtained from a few dozen patients. According to the study, some 97 samples were used for TCR sequencing. POLYSOLVER was used to infer Class I HLA alleles from exome data, while LOHHLA was used to detect allele-specific HLA loss. Findings and caveats that apply to the study as a whole: Because every patient came from Japan and China, how well the results apply to Western populations was uncertain. The highest top T cell clone frequencies were observed in normal lung, and a progressive decrease in top T cell clone frequencies appeared to occur from AAH through AIS, MIA and invasive adenocarcinoma. The highest clonality was observed in normal lung, whereas higher T cell density and diversity but lower clonality appeared to be present in later-stage lesions. The findings reflected association rather than direct causation, and larger cohorts with long-term follow-up and longitudinal biopsies were considered necessary. The highest T cell clonality was observed in KRAS-mutant nodules compared with EGFR-mutant or double wild-type lesions.

CDR1 and CDR2 (MNHEY, SVGAGI) derive from the germline V gene. Taken from cysteine to phenylalanine, the CDR3 has 15 residues. Only CDR3 DNA is held: 45 bases, read in frame from base 1. The junction shows trimming of 0 bases on V and 5 bases on J, plus 11 bases between the germline ends. Resection was performed on patients in Japan or China between the mid-2010s and the late 2010s. Two lung cancer pathologists independently confirmed the histologic diagnosis of each case on H&E slides. Premalignant or tumor cells were enriched for nucleic acid extraction by macro-dissection performed after pathologic assessment. DNA was isolated from FFPE tissue using the AllPrep DNA/RNA FFPE Kit. A note on this clone: The clone's antigen remains unknown. No much larger clone is present one base from it, and per-base qualities are unavailable. Other DNA sequences in this sample translate to the same CDR3.

The immunoSEQ hsTCRbeta Kit was used to sequence TCR beta CDR3 regions from DNA. Under the source paper's analysis protocol: TCR sequencing data were analysed with the ImmunoSEQ Analyzer. T cell clonality was defined as 1 minus Pielou's evenness computed on productive rearrangements. The inverse Simpson index, applied to productive templates, was used to measure T cell diversity. T cell density was defined as TCR beta template counts normalized to usable DNA, with usable DNA estimated by amplification and sequencing of housekeeping genes. Two-sided Kruskal-Wallis tests were used to compare TCR metrics between histologic stages. TCRdb holds this immuneACCESS table with in-frame rearrangements only. Some clones are missing; in checked studies, unresolved V genes explain under half, and the rest has no known cause. The V and J calls and clone size come from that table; D and trimming were worked out from the DNA. The sample yields roughly 11,000 clones; around 76% were counted once. The top ten constitute about 4.2% of the sample.

This receptor was identified in a person aged 55-80 years with lung adenocarcinoma. This sequence uses TRBV6-5 and TRBJ1-5; the D gene is perhaps TRBD1, on 5 matching bases. What was sequenced was FFPE minimally invasive lung adenocarcinoma tissue. Per the publication, the cell subset or site label means: micro-invasive lung adenocarcinoma (MIA). At the DNA level, the sequence is TGTGCCAGCAGTTACTCACGGGGAGGGGATCAGCCCCAGCATTTT. This encodes CASSYSRGGDQPQHF.